This T cell receptor (beta chain) was captured by sequencing in a study of OX40 agonist ivuxolimab in advanced cancers. Data came from immunoSEQ multiplex PCR; TCRdb stores just in-frame clones and leaves some out. The table records roughly 90,000 clones, around 83% of them present only once. About this clone itself: Its target is not known.

The study's findings and limits: On average, CD8+ T cells showed a greater number of expanded clones than CD4+.

V lost 3 bases to trimming and J lost 3 bases; unmatched junction nucleotides: 8. This CDR3 has 16 amino acids. From germline, CDR1 is LNHDA and CDR2 SQIVND (reference sequence). The source is an adult with an advanced solid tumor such as melanoma, head and neck, liver or kidney cancer. The chain is built from TRBV19 and TRBJ2-4, with 7 bases aligning to TRBD1. The specimen was CD4+ or CD8+ T cells sorted from blood, collected in a trial of the OX40 agonist ivuxolimab. The CDR3 bases are TGTGCCAGTAGTATCACAGGGGATACCCACAAAAACATTCAGTACTTC. It encodes CASSITGDTHKNIQYF.